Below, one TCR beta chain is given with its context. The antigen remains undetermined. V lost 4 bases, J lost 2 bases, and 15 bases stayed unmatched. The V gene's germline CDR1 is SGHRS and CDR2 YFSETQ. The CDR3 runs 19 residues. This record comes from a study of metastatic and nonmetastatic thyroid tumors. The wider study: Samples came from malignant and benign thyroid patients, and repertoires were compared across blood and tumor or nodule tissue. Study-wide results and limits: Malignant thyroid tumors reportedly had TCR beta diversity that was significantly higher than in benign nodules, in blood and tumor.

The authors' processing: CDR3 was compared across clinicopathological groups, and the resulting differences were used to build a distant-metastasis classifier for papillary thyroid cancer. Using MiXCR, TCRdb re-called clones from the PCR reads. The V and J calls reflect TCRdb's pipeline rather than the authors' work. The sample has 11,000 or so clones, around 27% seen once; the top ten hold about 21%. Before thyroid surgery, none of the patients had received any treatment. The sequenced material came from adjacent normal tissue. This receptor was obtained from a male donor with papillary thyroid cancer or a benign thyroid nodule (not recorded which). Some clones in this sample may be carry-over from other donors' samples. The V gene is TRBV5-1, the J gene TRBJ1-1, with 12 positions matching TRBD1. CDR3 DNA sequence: TGCGCCAGCAGCCTACAAGTACCGGGACAGGGGGCTTACAACACTGAAGCTTTCTTT. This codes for CASSLQVPGQGAYNTEAFF.